One sample yielded the 6 T cell receptor beta chains listed below, sequenced in a study of blood T cell repertoires in COVID-19 (TCRdb year 2020). To prepare the library, the immunoSEQ multiplex PCR assay was applied. Here the immuneACCESS table is served through TCRdb, limited to in-frame sequences with V and J called. Missing clones are a known gap in these copies; in checked studies unresolved V genes cover under half, and the rest lacks a known reason. This sample has some 110,000 clones in its table, and 82% of those were observed once. The top ten constitute 4% to 6% of the sample. Sequencing input: peripheral blood. All receptors derive from a man between 60 and 70 years old with acute or convalescent COVID-19.

The CDR3 bases are TGTGCCAGCAGCTTAAACCCTAGCGTCTCAGGCGATACGCAGTATTTT. This gives the protein CASSLNPSVSGDTQYF. The chain links TRBV11-1 to TRBJ2-3; a possible D gene is TRBD2 (6 bases). CDR3 length: 16 residues. Trimming pared 2 bases from V and 6 bases from J, leaving 18 bases between. Germline CDR1 reads SGHAT; CDR2 reads FQDESV (reference sequence).

This clone was seen a handful of times. The chain carries TRBV6-2 or TRBV6-3 and TRBJ2-1; 8 bases line up with TRBD2. V trimming: 5 bases; J trimming: 6 bases; junction bases outside the gene matches: 9. There are 15 residues in the CDR3. Germline V lookup: CDR1 MNHEY, CDR2 SVGEGT. The CDR3 DNA reads as TGTGCCAGCAGTCTGACCTTAGCGGGAATCAATGAGCAGTTCTTC. Encoded protein: CASSLTLAGINEQFF.

This clone was found a few times. This chain uses TRBV5-4 with TRBJ1-1; 7 nucleotides agree with TRBD1. The germline gives CDR1 SGHNT, CDR2 YYREEE (reference sequence). The CDR3 sequence is 16 residues long. Trimming took 4 bases from V and 1 from J; bases not matched to a gene: 10. The CDR3 protein is CASSQLGGRRNTEAFF. Written as DNA, the CDR3 is TGTGCCAGCAGCCAACTAGGGGGCAGGAGGAACACTGAAGCTTTCTTT.

This chain joins TRBV27 and TRBJ1-6, with TRBD1 matching 12 bases. Unmatched junction bases numbered 15, after V lost 6 bases and J lost 9 bases. CDR3 length: 18 amino acids. Germline-derived CDR1 and CDR2 are MNHEY and SMNVEV (reference sequence). CDR3 region: CASSQGTGGWGTISPLHF. CDR3 DNA: TGTGCCAGCAGCCAAGGGACAGGGGGCTGGGGGACAATTTCACCCCTCCACTTT.

This rearrangement joins TRBV6-5 to TRBJ2-1; D is unclear. The CDR3 loop spans 15 amino acids. Trimming shortened V by 6 bases and J by 2 bases, and 14 bases separated the two germline ends. Germline values: CDR1 MNHEY, CDR2 SVGAGI. The CDR3 spells CASSPREITYNEQFF. DNA of the CDR3: TGTGCCAGCAGCCCGAGAGAAATAACCTACAATGAGCAGTTCTTC.

There are a few counts of this clone. The chain recombines TRBV27 with TRBJ1-1; D ambiguous. This CDR3 spans 18 amino acids. With 2 bases removed from V and 5 bases from J, the gap between germline ends came to 24 bases. Germline V CDR1 and CDR2: MNHEY, SMNVEV (reference sequence). The CDR3 region has the DNA TGTGCCAGCAGTTTAGGGGTTCGGGGAATCGGAAGGCATACTGAAGCTTTCTTT. This codes for CASSLGVRGIGRHTEAFF.